Given below is one T cell receptor (beta chain) in context. Its antigen is not identified. The germline gives CDR1 LNHDA, CDR2 SQIVND (reference sequence). V was clipped by 9 bases and J by 8 bases; unmatched bases: 8. The CDR3 extends over 14 amino acids. PCR amplification relied on 60 Vbeta primers (plus 13 Jbeta primers). TCRdb keeps only in-frame clones here, not all; method: immunoSEQ multiplex PCR. The listing contains some 84,000 clones. This sample stems from a study of cytomegalovirus exposure and HLA in healthy donors. Points from the study as a whole: In a later analysis, TCR beta V- and J-gene trimming was associated with a missense DCLRE1C variant. In an earlier analysis, about 90% or about 30%: the productive usage of most TCR beta V segments.

The donors (healthy individuals) were bone marrow donors. The receptor comes from a man aged 50 to 59 in good health and CMV-seronegative. Sequences were obtained from PBMCs. The V call is TRBV19, the J call TRBJ1-6, with 9 bases aligning to TRBD1. The CDR3 here is CASKYRGLDSPLHF. CDR3 DNA: TGTGCCAGCAAATACAGGGGGCTCGATTCACCCCTCCACTTT.